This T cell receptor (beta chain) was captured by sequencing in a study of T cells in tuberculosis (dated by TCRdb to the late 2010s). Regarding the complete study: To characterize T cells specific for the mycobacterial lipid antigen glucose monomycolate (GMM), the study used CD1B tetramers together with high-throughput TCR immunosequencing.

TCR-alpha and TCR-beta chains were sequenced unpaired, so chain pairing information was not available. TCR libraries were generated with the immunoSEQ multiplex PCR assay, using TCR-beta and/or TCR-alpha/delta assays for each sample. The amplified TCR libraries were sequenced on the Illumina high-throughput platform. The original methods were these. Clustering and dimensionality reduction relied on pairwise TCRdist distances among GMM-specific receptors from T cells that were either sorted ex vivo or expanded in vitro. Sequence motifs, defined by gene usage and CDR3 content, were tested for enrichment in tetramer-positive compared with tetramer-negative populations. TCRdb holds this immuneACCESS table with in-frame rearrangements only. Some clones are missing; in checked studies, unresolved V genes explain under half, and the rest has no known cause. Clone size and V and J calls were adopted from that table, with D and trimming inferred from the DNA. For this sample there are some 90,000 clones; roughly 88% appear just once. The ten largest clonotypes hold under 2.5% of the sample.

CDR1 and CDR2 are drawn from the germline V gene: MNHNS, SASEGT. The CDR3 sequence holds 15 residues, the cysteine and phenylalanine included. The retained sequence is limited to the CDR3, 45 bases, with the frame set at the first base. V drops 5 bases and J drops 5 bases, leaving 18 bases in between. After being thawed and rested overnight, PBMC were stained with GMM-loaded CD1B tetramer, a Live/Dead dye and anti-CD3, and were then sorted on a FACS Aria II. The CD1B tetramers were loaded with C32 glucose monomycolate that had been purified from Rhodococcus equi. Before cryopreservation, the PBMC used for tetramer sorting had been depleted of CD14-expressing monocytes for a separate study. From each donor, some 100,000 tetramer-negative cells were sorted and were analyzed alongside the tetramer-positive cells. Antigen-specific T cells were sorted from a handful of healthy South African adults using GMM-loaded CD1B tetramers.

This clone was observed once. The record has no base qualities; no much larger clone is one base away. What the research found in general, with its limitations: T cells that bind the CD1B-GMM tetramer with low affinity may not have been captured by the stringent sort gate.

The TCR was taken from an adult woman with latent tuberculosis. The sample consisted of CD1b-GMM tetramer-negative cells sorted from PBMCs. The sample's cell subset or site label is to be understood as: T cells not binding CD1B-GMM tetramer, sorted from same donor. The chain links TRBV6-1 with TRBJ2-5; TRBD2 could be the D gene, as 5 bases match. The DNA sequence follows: TGTGCCAGCAGTCCGGGGTCCCATAGGAAGGAGACCCAGTACTTC. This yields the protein CASSPGSHRKETQYF.